These 30 T cell receptor beta chains were all obtained from the same sample, sequenced in a study of tumor and adjacent non-tumor tissue in lung cancer. This sample's RNA came from whole unsorted tissue. The library came from three nested PCR rounds adapted from ARM-PCR protocols. Each CDR3 protein is one row after TCRdb ran MiXCR on the multiplex PCR reads. The table has 55,000 to 70,000 distinct CDR3 sequences, almost 60% seen once. Material for sequencing was lung tumor tissue. These receptors all stem from a man aged 45-65 years with non-small cell lung cancer.

As regards this clonotype: A much larger clone differs from this one at a single base, so this may be a read error. The rearrangement joins TRBV29-1 to TRBJ2-3; 7 bases agree with TRBD1. The CDR3 runs 13 residues. Germline V CDR1 and CDR2: SQVTM, ANQGSEA. Here the CDR3 reads CSLSRTGGDAQYF. The CDR3 DNA reads TGCAGCCTGTCAAGGACAGGAGGAGATGCGCAGTATTTT.

As to this clonotype: The conserved final phenylalanine or tryptophan is absent from the CDR3, which likely points to a read error. V and J are TRBV11-3 and TRBJ2-1; 8 positions match TRBD2. With V trimmed by 5 bases and J by 13 bases, 16 bases remained unmatched. From germline, CDR1 is SGHNT and CDR2 YENEEA. The CDR3 has 15 amino acids. In DNA form, the CDR3 reads TGTGCCAGCAGCCTAGCGGGCCAGGCTGTCAATGTACAGTTCCTC. Protein sequence: CASSLAGQAVNVQFL.

A remark on this clonotype: It may be a read error: a sequence one base away is much more abundant. This chain joins TRBV10-2 and TRBJ2-3; 11 bases are a match to TRBD2. The V gene's germline CDR1 is WSHSY and CDR2 SAAADI. This CDR3 has 17 residues. CDR3 bases: TGCGCCAGCAGTGAAGGGACTAGCGGAACTAGCACAGATACGAAGTATTTT. The encoded protein is CASSEGTSGTSTDTKYF.

Comments on this clonotype: This clone may be a read error of a much larger clone one base away. V is TRBV5-6 and J is TRBJ2-7; no clear D. The germline CDR1 and CDR2 sequences are SGHDT and YYEEEE. The CDR3 contains 13 residues. CDR3 protein: CASSLRSSYEQNF. The CDR3, as DNA: TGTGCCAGCAGCCTACGCAGCTCCTACGAGCAGAACTTC.

Note on this clonotype: A read error may produce the germline difference seen at one junction end. V gene TRBV6-1 combines with J gene TRBJ2-7, with a tentative D call TRBD2 (6 bases). Per germline, CDR1 MNHNS and CDR2 SASEGT. The CDR3 is 15 residues long. The CDR3 nucleotides are TGTGCCAGCAGGACGGACCGGGAGAGCTCCTACGAGCATTGCTTC. Amino acid sequence: CASRTDRESSYEHCF.

With regard to this clonotype: Because it lacks the conserved phenylalanine or tryptophan at the end, this CDR3 is likely a read error. The rearrangement joins TRBV5-6 to TRBJ2-7, with D unclear. The germline V gene has CDR1 SGHDT and CDR2 YYEEEE. The CDR3 extends over 12 amino acids. CDR3 sequence: CASNLSSYEQYS. CDR3 nucleotides: TGTGCCAGCAACTTGAGCTCCTACGAGCAGTACTCC.

About this clonotype itself: A clone one base away is much larger, so this may be a read error. The chain couples TRBV6-5 to TRBJ2-5; TRBD2 might be the D (6 bases). CDR1 and CDR2 (germline): MNHEY, SVGAGI. The length of the CDR3 is 14 residues. CDR3 nucleotide sequence: TGTGCCAACAGTTACGCGGACGGGCGGGGGACCCAGTACTTC. Translating gives CANSYADGRGTQYF.

In the case of this clonotype: An end of the junction differs from the germline gene, which may be a read error. This chain uses TRBV5-6 with TRBJ1-1; 7 bases are shared with TRBD1. The CDR3 totals 17 residues. Germline V gene data show CDR1 as SGHDT and CDR2 as YYEEEE. The CDR3 DNA sequence: TGTGCCAGCTGCTTAGAAAATGTTAAGAGGGGGCGCACTGAAGCTTTCTTT. It codes for CASCLENVKRGRTEAFF.

This clonotype has only a few counts. A much larger clone lies one base from this, so it may be a read error. This chain connects TRBV10-1 to TRBJ1-6; D unclear. This CDR3 is built from 13 residues. Germline CDR1 is WNHNN and CDR2 is SYGVQD (reference sequence). As DNA, the CDR3 is TGCGCCAGCAGTCCCGGGATTAATTCACCCCCCCACTTT. This translates into CASSPGINSPPHF.

This clonotype was counted a few times. The V call is TRBV20-1, the J call TRBJ2-1; the D is unclear. The length of the CDR3 is 16 residues. The V end was cut by 5 bases, the J end by 3 bases, with 20 bases between. The germline CDR1 and CDR2 sequences are DFQATT and SNEGSKA (reference sequence). The CDR3 DNA follows: TGCAGTGCTCCCTTCTCTAGTGTCACCCTCTACAATGAGCAGTTCTTC. It encodes CSAPFSSVTLYNEQFF.

The J gene is TRBJ1-1, the V gene TRBV5-1; 9 positions agree with TRBD1. The length of the CDR3 is 14 residues. Germline values: CDR1 SGHRS, CDR2 YFSETQ. Losses at the gene ends were 9 bases for V and 8 bases for J; bases not matched to a gene: 14. This CDR3 reads CAKSSRTGETEAFF. CDR3 nucleotides: TGCGCCAAAAGCTCAAGGACAGGGGAGACAGAAGCTTTCTTT. Full variable domain (missing parts from reference TRBV5-1 and TRBJ1-1): KAGVTQTPRYLIKTRGQQVTLSCSPISGHRSVSWYQQTPGQGLQFLFEYFSETQRNKGNFPGRFSGRQFSNSRSEMNVSTLELGDSALYLCAKSSRTGETEAFFGQGTRLTVV.

Worth noting for this clonotype: Its ends do not fully match the called genes, so a read error is possible. The V and J genes are TRBV4-1 and TRBJ1-2, with 8 bases lining up with TRBD1. The CDR3 has 17 amino acids. CDR1 is MGHRA and CDR2 is YSYEKL in the germline V gene. CDR3 amino acids: CANSQDRGQEIPYGYTF. In DNA form, the CDR3 reads TGCGCCAACAGCCAAGATCGGGGACAGGAGATTCCCTATGGCTACACCTTC.

This clonotype was seen at least ten times. The genes are TRBV6-1 and TRBJ2-7; 8 bases agree with TRBD1. Germline V gene sequence: CDR1 MNHNS, CDR2 SASEGT. The trim removed 8 bases at V and 3 bases at J, leaving 6 bases unmatched. CDR3 length: 13 residues. As DNA, the CDR3 is TGTGCCAGCTCGGTGACAGGGGACTACGAGCAGTACTTC. It yields the protein CASSVTGDYEQYF.

Remarks on this clonotype: At one boundary the junction diverges from the germline segment, which might be a read error. The chain links TRBV20-1 to TRBJ2-7; either TRBD1 or TRBD2 may fit D (5 bases each). Germline V lookup: CDR1 DFQATT, CDR2 SNEGSKA (reference sequence). The CDR3 is made up of 15 amino acids. The CDR3 bases are TGCAGTGTTAGAGAGGGGTCTGCCATCTCCTACGAGCAGTACTTC. This encodes CSVREGSAISYEQYF.

The sample holds many counts of this clonotype. For the CDR3, the DNA is TGCGCCAGCAGCCTGTCAGCTAGCGGGGGCGGAGAGACCCAGTACTTC. It codes for CASSLSASGGGETQYF. This chain uses TRBV5-1 with TRBJ2-5; 10 positions agree with TRBD2. CDR1 is SGHRS and CDR2 is YFSETQ in the germline V gene. J lost 4 bases, V lost 4 bases, and 10 bases had no gene match. The CDR3 is made up of 16 amino acids. The entire variable domain, with the rest obtained from reference TRBV5-1 and TRBJ2-5, is as follows: KAGVTQTPRYLIKTRGQQVTLSCSPISGHRSVSWYQQTPGQGLQFLFEYFSETQRNKGNFPGRFSGRQFSNSRSEMNVSTLELGDSALYLCASSLSASGGGETQYFGPGTRLLVL.

To note about this clonotype: A much larger clone lies one base from this, so it may be a read error. The chain joins TRBV5-6 to TRBJ2-7; D is perhaps TRBD2 (6 bases). Germline assignment: CDR1 SGHDT and CDR2 YYEEEE. This CDR3 is built from 13 residues. The V gene lost 6 bases and the J gene lost 6 bases, with 16 bases spanning the gap. Here the CDR3 reads CASTYGTSPEQYF. CDR3 bases: TGTGCCAGCACCTACGGGACTTCCCCCGAGCAGTACTTC.

This clonotype was recorded many times. The chain couples TRBV28 to TRBJ2-3; 9 bases are a match to TRBD2. The ends lost 3 bases at V and 6 bases at J; junction bases unmatched: 13. Per the germline V gene, CDR1 is MDHEN and CDR2 is SYDVKM. CDR3 length equals 17 residues. The DNA of the CDR3 is TGTGCCAGCAGTTTTCCTCTGACAGCGGGAGGTTTCGATACGCAGTATTTT. It encodes CASSFPLTAGGFDTQYF.

On this clonotype: The CDR3 end shows no conserved phenylalanine or tryptophan, and so a read error is likely. This chain joins TRBV11-2 and TRBJ2-5; possible D gene TRBD2, 6 bases. CDR1 is SGHAT, CDR2 FQNNGV, per germline. This CDR3 region has 15 residues. The ends were cut back, 5 bases at V and 5 bases at J, with 18 bases in the middle. The CDR3 coding sequence is TGTGCCAGCAGCCCAGAGCGGTTCGGGAGTGAGACCCAGTACATC. It translates to CASSPERFGSETQYI.

This clonotype occurred once. One junction end does not reproduce the germline sequence, and a read error may be involved. CDR3 DNA sequence: TGTGCTATCAGTCAGTCAGGGGGAAGGAATTCACCCCTCCACTTT. Amino acid sequence: CAISQSGGRNSPLHF. The chain couples TRBV10-3 to TRBJ1-6; 7 bases line up with TRBD1. CDR3 length: 15 amino acids. CDR1 is ENHRY and CDR2 is SYGVKD in the germline V gene.

Concerning this clonotype itself: Given a much more abundant clone one base away, this may be a read error. This chain connects TRBV12-3 or TRBV12-4 to TRBJ2-7; tentative D call: TRBD2 (6 bases). V dropped 6 bases and J dropped 1 base, with 16 bases sitting between them. The CDR3 runs to 15 residues. The CDR3 reads CASRFGLTESYEQYF. The CDR3 DNA sequence: TGTGCCAGCAGATTCGGACTAACCGAATCCTACGAGCAGTACTTC.

Note on this clonotype: At one end, the junction sequence differs from germline, possibly due to a read error. The chain uses TRBV10-2 and TRBJ2-5; the match to TRBD2 covers 8 bases. This CDR3 has 16 amino acids. CDR1 and CDR2 (germline): WSHSY, SAAADI. The CDR3 DNA follows: TGCGCCAGTAGTGAGTCGATAGCGGGGCGCCAAGAGACCCAGTACTTC. This sequence encodes CASSESIAGRQETQYF.

Comment on this clonotype: Without the conserved terminal phenylalanine or tryptophan, this CDR3 likely stems from a read error. In nucleotides, the CDR3 is TGTGCCTGGAGTGTCACAGGGACCAATCAGCCCCAGCATCTT. The encoded protein is CAWSVTGTNQPQHL. The gene calls are TRBV30 and TRBJ1-5, with D possibly matching TRBD1 (6 bases). V lost 0 bases to trimming and J lost 3 bases, with 9 bases between them. The CDR3 sequence is 14 residues long. Germline CDR1 is GTSNPN and CDR2 is SVGIG (reference sequence).

As for this clonotype: Compared with germline, one end of the junction differs, possibly owing to a read error. This CDR3 is CAWRAYRNTETFF. The CDR3 DNA is TGTGCCTGGAGGGCATACAGGAACACTGAAACTTTCTTT. J is TRBJ1-1 and V is TRBV30, with a weak D call TRBD1 (5 bases). The CDR3 has 13 amino acids. CDR1 is GTSNPN and CDR2 is SVGIG in the germline V gene (reference sequence). Full variable domain (outside the CDR3, taken from reference TRBV30 and TRBJ1-1): SQTIHQWPATLVQPVGSPLSLECTVEGTSNPNLYWYRQAAGRGLQLLFYSVGIGQISSEVPQNLSASRPQDRQFILSSKKLLLSDSGFYLCAWRAYRNTETFFGQGTRLTVV.

Details on this clonotype: This may arise from a read error, as a much more abundant clone is one base away. The chain employs TRBV4-1 and TRBJ2-1, with 9 bases fitting TRBD1. The CDR3 is made up of 14 amino acids. CDR1 MGHRA and CDR2 YSYEKL come from the germline V gene. CDR3 loop: CASSRDRDYIEQFF. As DNA, the CDR3 is TGCGCCAGCAGCCGGGACAGGGACTACATTGAGCAGTTCTTC.

There are a few counts of this clonotype. A read error may account for a junction end that differs from germline. V gene TRBV20-1 combines with J gene TRBJ2-5; 9 bases align to TRBD2. Germline V gives CDR1 DFQATT, CDR2 SNEGSKA (reference sequence). This CDR3 has 17 amino acids. CDR3 protein: CSARPLHRTSVQEIQYF. The CDR3 DNA sequence: TGCAGTGCTAGACCTCTGCACCGGACTAGCGTACAAGAGATCCAGTACTTC.

Comments on this clonotype: With a much larger clone just one base away, this may be a read error. The V and J genes are TRBV5-4 and TRBJ2-1, with 10 bases aligning to TRBD2. CDR3 length: 15 residues. Germline loops: CDR1 SGHNT, CDR2 YYREEE (reference sequence). The DNA for the CDR3 is TGTGTCAGCAGCTCTAGCGGGAGAGCGCGCGATGAGCAGTTCTTC. This encodes CVSSSSGRARDEQFF.

The CDR3 DNA follows: TGTGCCAGCAGTTTAAGTGGCTCGGGGAGTGGCTACGAGCAGTACTTC. Translation: CASSLSGSGSGYEQYF. The chain carries TRBV28 and TRBJ2-7; D is perhaps TRBD2 (5 bases). Germline loops: CDR1 MDHEN, CDR2 SYDVKM. The CDR3 runs to 16 residues. V lost 2 bases, J lost 3 bases, and 17 bases lay in between.

This clonotype was observed a handful of times. This CDR3 is missing its conserved last phenylalanine or tryptophan, likely due to a read error. V gene TRBV6-6 combines with J gene TRBJ1-6; D not resolved. Per germline, CDR1 MNHNY and CDR2 SVGAGI (reference sequence). The CDR3 has 17 amino acids. The CDR3 DNA is TGCGCCAGCAGTTATGATGAGACGAGCTCCTATAATTCACCCCTCCACATT. This gives the protein CASSYDETSSYNSPLHI.

Concerning this clonotype itself: No conserved phenylalanine or tryptophan ends this CDR3, so it is likely a read error. This rearrangement joins TRBV4-1 to TRBJ1-2, with a possible D match to TRBD1 (5 bases). CDR1 and CDR2 from the germline V gene are MGHRA and YSYEKL. CDR3 length: 12 amino acids. The CDR3 spells CASSRLGDGYTI. CDR3 DNA sequence: TGCGCCAGTAGCCGTCTCGGGGACGGCTACACCATC.

This clonotype turned up a few times. J is TRBJ2-5 and V is TRBV18; no clear D gene. Trimming left V 3 bases short and J 4 bases short, with 6 bases between. Germline V gene lookup returns CDR1 KGHSH and CDR2 LQKENI. The length of the CDR3 is 12 residues. CDR3 amino acids: CASSPRGETQYF. The CDR3 DNA reads TGTGCCAGCTCACCTCGAGGAGAGACCCAGTACTTC. Full variable domain (outside the CDR3, taken from reference TRBV18 and TRBJ2-5): NAGVMQNPRHLVRRRGQEARLRCSPMKGHSHVYWYRQLPEEGLKFMVYLQKENIIDESGMPKERFSAEFPKEGPSILRIQQVVRGDSAAYFCASSPRGETQYFGPGTRLLVL.